Each of the 9 T cell receptor beta chains below was sequenced from the same sample in a study of T cells in Graves' hyperthyroidism and ophthalmopathy. Amplified TCR beta CDR3 regions came from RNA transcripts. The HTBI primer set served for first-round RT-PCR of the TCR CDR3. TCRdb redid the calling of the multiplex PCR reads with MiXCR, one entry per CDR3 protein. The sample carries roughly 350,000 distinct CDR3 sequences, about an eighth recorded once. The sample consisted of blood. These receptor sequences come from a woman between 40 and 55 years old with Graves' ophthalmopathy.

This clonotype was observed a handful of times. V and J are TRBV27 and TRBJ1-2; D is uncertain. The germline CDR1 and CDR2 sequences are MNHEY and SMNVEV (reference sequence). V was shortened by 4 bases and J by 0 bases, with 12 bases between the two germline ends. This CDR3 contains 15 residues. Here the CDR3 reads CASSYSREANYGYTF. CDR3 nucleotide sequence: TGTGCCAGCAGTTACAGCCGAGAAGCTAACTATGGCTACACCTTC.

This clonotype has more than one count but fewer than ten. This rearrangement joins TRBV20-1 to TRBJ1-1, with TRBD1 identical over 12 bases. The CDR3 runs to 17 residues. The germline V gene encodes CDR1 DFQATT and CDR2 SNEGSKA (reference sequence). The ends lost 2 bases at V and 1 base at J; junction bases unmatched: 8. The CDR3 nucleotides read TGCAGTGCTAGATCGGACTGGGGACAGGGGGCGAACACTGAAGCTTTCTTT. Amino acids: CSARSDWGQGANTEAFF.

The table lists this clonotype with a few counts. This chain links TRBV15 with TRBJ1-1, with a possible D match to TRBD1 (5 bases). V lost 2 bases, J lost 4 bases, and 14 bases lay in between. CDR1 is LNHNV, CDR2 YYDKDF, per germline (reference sequence). The CDR3 has 15 amino acids. The DNA for the CDR3 is TGTGCCACCAGCAGAACACTCAACGGGGGCACTGAAGCTTTCTTT. This translates into CATSRTLNGGTEAFF.

This clonotype was seen a handful of times. This chain uses TRBV3-1 with TRBJ1-4; D remains unclear. The CDR3 loop spans 13 amino acids. V was shortened by 4 bases and J by 8 bases, with 11 bases between the two germline ends. Germline assignment: CDR1 LGHDT and CDR2 YNNKEL (reference sequence). The CDR3 loop reads CASSPTTGEKLFF. The CDR3 DNA reads as TGTGCCAGCAGCCCCACCACTGGGGAAAAACTGTTTTTT.

This clonotype was recorded many times. The chain links TRBV19 to TRBJ2-4; 9 bases agree with TRBD1. Germline loops: CDR1 LNHDA, CDR2 SQIVND (reference sequence). The CDR3 length is 15 residues. V dropped 6 bases and J dropped 1; count of bases not matched to a gene: 4. The DNA of the CDR3 is TGTGCCAGTAGCCTTGGACAGGGGGCCAAAAACATTCAGTACTTC. As protein: CASSLGQGAKNIQYF.

This sequence joins TRBV13 and TRBJ2-1; D assignment may be TRBD1 or TRBD2 (5 bases each). The germline gives CDR1 PRHDT, CDR2 FYEKMQ (reference sequence). Deletions cut 5 bases from V and 7 bases from J, with 15 bases between. The CDR3 consists of 14 residues. The CDR3: CASSPPGTGNEQFF. Written as DNA, the CDR3 is TGTGCCAGCAGCCCCCCGGGGACGGGAAATGAGCAGTTCTTC.

This clonotype has ten or more counts. The chain is built from TRBV7-9 and TRBJ2-3, with 7 bases lining up with TRBD2. Trimming took 5 bases from V and 8 from J; bases not matched to a gene: 13. CDR3 length equals 15 residues. Per the germline V gene, CDR1 is SEHNR and CDR2 is FQNEAQ (reference sequence). CDR3 nucleotide sequence: TGTGCCAGCAGCCAAAACGGGCTAGCGGATGGTACGCAGTATTTT. Amino acids: CASSQNGLADGTQYF.

Here the CDR3 DNA reads TGTGCCAGCAGAGCAGGACTAGCGGGACCCGGGGAGCTGTTTTTT. Translation gives CASRAGLAGPGELFF. The chain uses TRBV2 and TRBJ2-2; 12 bases map to TRBD2. V lost 6 bases and J lost 6; bases outside the gene matches: 5. The CDR3 is 15 residues long. Germline V CDR1 and CDR2: SNHLY, FYNNEI.

This clonotype was detected many times. The chain has TRBV6-1 and TRBJ1-5, with D possibly TRBD1 on 6 matching bases. This CDR3 has 13 residues. Germline lookup yields CDR1 MNHNS and CDR2 SASEGT. V lost 6 bases and J 1 base, leaving 7 bases between the germline ends. CDR3 amino acids: CASRGQSNQPQHF. CDR3 DNA sequence: TGTGCCAGCAGAGGACAGAGCAATCAGCCCCAGCATTTT.